Listed below are T cell receptor beta chains from one sample, sequenced in a study of T-cell reconstitution after alpha-beta-depleted transplantation in children. One entry per CDR3 protein, called by TCRdb with MiXCR from the PCR reads. The table has around 410,000 distinct CDR3 sequences, about a tenth seen once. Here the sequenced sample was PBMCs from the stem cell graft donor, taken from the stem cell graft. These receptors were taken from a human donor who donated a stem cell graft to a child with acute myeloid leukemia. CDR3s include the opening cysteine and the closing phenylalanine or tryptophan. Each record gives: clone size, J gene, V gene, D gene, CDR3 length, CDR3 DNA, CDR3 protein. A D gene is named only where the DNA matches it firmly. Clone size is shown for a subset of rows, as once, few, many or a class of expanded clone.

clone size: NA
J gene: TRBJ2-3
V gene: TRBV6-1
D gene: NA
CDR3 length: 12
CDR3 DNA: TGTGCCAGCAGTGCCGTCGGTGATACGCAGTATTTT
CDR3 protein: CASSAVGDTQYF

clone size: NA
J gene: TRBJ2-7
V gene: TRBV7-2
D gene: TRBD1
CDR3 length: 15
CDR3 DNA: TGTGCCAGCAGCCACGGGACAGGGGGCGGTTCCGAGCAGTACTTC
CDR3 protein: CASSHGTGGGSEQYF

clone size: few
J gene: TRBJ1-1
V gene: TRBV6-4
D gene: NA
CDR3 length: 14
CDR3 DNA: TGTGCCAGCAGCCTAGACGGAGAGAACACTGAAGCTTTCTTT
CDR3 protein: CASSLDGENTEAFF

clone size: few
J gene: TRBJ2-1
V gene: TRBV11-2
D gene: TRBD2
CDR3 length: 20
CDR3 DNA: TGTGCCAGCAGCCCCCACCCCAGGAGACTAGCGGGTAGCTCCTACAATGAGCAGTTCTTC
CDR3 protein: CASSPHPRRLAGSSYNEQFF

clone size: many
J gene: TRBJ2-2
V gene: TRBV7-8
D gene: NA
CDR3 length: 16
CDR3 DNA: TGTGCCAGCAGCTCTACCACGCAGGGCCGAAGCGGGGAGCTGTTTTTT
CDR3 protein: CASSSTTQGRSGELFF

clone size: few
J gene: TRBJ2-2
V gene: TRBV5-1
D gene: NA
CDR3 length: 14
CDR3 DNA: TGCGCCAGCAGCTACGGACCCCCCACCGGGGAGCTGTTTTTT
CDR3 protein: CASSYGPPTGELFF

clone size: NA
J gene: TRBJ2-7
V gene: TRBV20-1
D gene: TRBD1
CDR3 length: 15
CDR3 DNA: TGCAGTGCCCTGAGGACAGGGGGCGTCTCCTACGAGCAGTACTTC
CDR3 protein: CSALRTGGVSYEQYF

clone size: many
J gene: TRBJ2-3
V gene: TRBV25-1
D gene: NA
CDR3 length: 11
CDR3 DNA: TGTGCCAGCAGTGAATTGGGACATACGTATTTT
CDR3 protein: CASSELGHTYF

clone size: many
J gene: TRBJ1-4
V gene: TRBV6-2/TRBV6-3
D gene: TRBD1
CDR3 length: 14
CDR3 DNA: TGTGCCAGCAGAAGGACAGGGCGAGACGAAAAACTGTTTTTT
CDR3 protein: CASRRTGRDEKLFF

clone size: many
J gene: TRBJ2-6
V gene: TRBV10-3
D gene: TRBD2
CDR3 length: 15
CDR3 DNA: TGTGCCATCAGTAGCGGGGGGGCTGGGGCCAACGTCCTGACTTTC
CDR3 protein: CAISSGGAGANVLTF

clone size: few
J gene: TRBJ2-5
V gene: TRBV27
D gene: NA
CDR3 length: 14
CDR3 DNA: TGTGCCAGCAGCCGCCGCCAGGGGCAAGAGACCCAGTACTTC
CDR3 protein: CASSRRQGQETQYF

clone size: many
J gene: TRBJ2-7
V gene: TRBV5-1
D gene: NA
CDR3 length: 15
CDR3 DNA: TGCGCCAGCAGCCCAGGGGACTTAAGCTCCTACGAGCAGTACTTC
CDR3 protein: CASSPGDLSSYEQYF

clone size: NA
J gene: TRBJ2-1
V gene: TRBV15
D gene: TRBD2
CDR3 length: 20
CDR3 DNA: TGTGCCACCAGCAGAGGGCCTCCCAGCGGGGGACTTAGCTCCTACAATGAGCAGTTCTTC
CDR3 protein: CATSRGPPSGGLSSYNEQFF

clone size: many
J gene: TRBJ2-1
V gene: TRBV9
D gene: NA
CDR3 length: 12
CDR3 DNA: TGTGCCAGCAGCCCCAGGTGGAATGAGCAGTTCTTC
CDR3 protein: CASSPRWNEQFF

clone size: many
J gene: TRBJ2-3
V gene: TRBV27
D gene: NA
CDR3 length: 15
CDR3 DNA: TGTGCCAGCAGTTTAACACGGGGGAGCACAGATACGCAGTATTTT
CDR3 protein: CASSLTRGSTDTQYF

clone size: few
J gene: TRBJ2-4
V gene: TRBV10-3
D gene: TRBD1
CDR3 length: 13
CDR3 DNA: TGTGCCATCAGTGGACGGGACAGAAACAGTCAGTACTTC
CDR3 protein: CAISGRDRNSQYF

clone size: few
J gene: TRBJ1-1
V gene: TRBV20-1
D gene: TRBD1
CDR3 length: 15
CDR3 DNA: TGCAGTGCTGCACTTCCGGGACAGCTGAACACTGAAGCTTTCTTT
CDR3 protein: CSAALPGQLNTEAFF

clone size: NA
J gene: TRBJ2-2
V gene: TRBV7-2
D gene: NA
CDR3 length: 15
CDR3 DNA: TGTGCCAGCAGCTCACCCCCCCGCACCACCGGGGAGCTGTTTTTT
CDR3 protein: CASSSPPRTTGELFF

clone size: many
J gene: TRBJ2-3
V gene: TRBV6-5
D gene: NA
CDR3 length: 15
CDR3 DNA: TGTGCCAGCAGTTACTCAGGTGGTAACACAGATACGCAGTATTTT
CDR3 protein: CASSYSGGNTDTQYF

clone size: NA
J gene: TRBJ2-7
V gene: TRBV15
D gene: NA
CDR3 length: 19
CDR3 DNA: TGTGCCACCAGCAGCGATACGCTTTCCACGGGGGCGACCGCCTACGAGCAGTACTTC
CDR3 protein: CATSSDTLSTGATAYEQYF

clone size: many
J gene: TRBJ1-2
V gene: TRBV9
D gene: NA
CDR3 length: 13
CDR3 DNA: TGTGCCAGCAGCCCAACTACTAACTATGGCTACACCTTC
CDR3 protein: CASSPTTNYGYTF

clone size: few
J gene: TRBJ2-6
V gene: TRBV19
D gene: NA
CDR3 length: 15
CDR3 DNA: TGTGCCAGTAGTGGGTCGGGATCTGGGGCCAACGTCCTGACTTTC
CDR3 protein: CASSGSGSGANVLTF

clone size: NA
J gene: TRBJ1-2
V gene: TRBV6-1
D gene: NA
CDR3 length: 15
CDR3 DNA: TGTGCCAGCAGTAATATGACACGCTTGGTCTATGGCTACACCTTC
CDR3 protein: CASSNMTRLVYGYTF

clone size: few
J gene: TRBJ1-1
V gene: TRBV7-8
D gene: TRBD1
CDR3 length: 14
CDR3 DNA: TGTGCCAGCAGCGGACGGACAGGGGGGACTGAAGCTTTCTTT
CDR3 protein: CASSGRTGGTEAFF

clone size: few
J gene: TRBJ1-5
V gene: TRBV20-1
D gene: NA
CDR3 length: 13
CDR3 DNA: TGCAGTGCTATTCGGGGCCCCAATCAGCCCCAGCATTTT
CDR3 protein: CSAIRGPNQPQHF

clone size: few
J gene: TRBJ2-2
V gene: TRBV7-3
D gene: NA
CDR3 length: 16
CDR3 DNA: TGTGCCAGCAGCTACGGCGGGATACAGCTCACCGGGGAGCTGTTTTTT
CDR3 protein: CASSYGGIQLTGELFF

clone size: NA
J gene: TRBJ2-2
V gene: TRBV20-1
D gene: TRBD2
CDR3 length: 15
CDR3 DNA: TGCTTTGCTAAGGACGGGAGGCTGGAGGCCGGGGAGCTGTTTTTT
CDR3 protein: CFAKDGRLEAGELFF

clone size: few
J gene: TRBJ2-2
V gene: TRBV7-2
D gene: TRBD2
CDR3 length: 14
CDR3 DNA: TGTGCCAGCAGCCCGCGGACTAGCGGCGGGGAGCTGTTTTTT
CDR3 protein: CASSPRTSGGELFF

clone size: NA
J gene: TRBJ2-5
V gene: TRBV11-2
D gene: NA
CDR3 length: 14
CDR3 DNA: TGTGCCAGCAGCTCTAGGAGGGCAGAAGAGACCCAGTACTTC
CDR3 protein: CASSSRRAEETQYF

clone size: NA
J gene: TRBJ2-1
V gene: TRBV12-3/TRBV12-4
D gene: TRBD2
CDR3 length: 16
CDR3 DNA: TGTGCCAGCAGTCGTCTAATAGCGGGAGATAGTGTTGAGCAGTTCTTC
CDR3 protein: CASSRLIAGDSVEQFF

clone size: few
J gene: TRBJ2-5
V gene: TRBV7-9
D gene: TRBD1
CDR3 length: 14
CDR3 DNA: TGTGCCAGCGCCTCAAGGACAGGGAGCGAGACCCAGTACTTC
CDR3 protein: CASASRTGSETQYF

clone size: few
J gene: TRBJ2-7
V gene: TRBV7-9
D gene: NA
CDR3 length: 14
CDR3 DNA: TGTGCCAGCAGCCCGGACGGATCTCGGGACGAGCAGTACTTC
CDR3 protein: CASSPDGSRDEQYF

clone size: few
J gene: TRBJ1-6
V gene: TRBV5-1
D gene: TRBD1
CDR3 length: 16
CDR3 DNA: TGCGCCAGCAGCTCGGGACAGGGGTTCGGTAATTCACCCCTCCACTTT
CDR3 protein: CASSSGQGFGNSPLHF

clone size: NA
J gene: TRBJ2-7
V gene: TRBV29-1
D gene: NA
CDR3 length: 14
CDR3 DNA: TGCAGCGTTCTTTCACGACTGGATACCTACGAGCAGTACTTC
CDR3 protein: CSVLSRLDTYEQYF

clone size: few
J gene: TRBJ1-4
V gene: TRBV7-6
D gene: NA
CDR3 length: 19
CDR3 DNA: TGTGCCAGCAGCCCCCGCCGGGGGTCAGGAGCGGCAACTAATGAAAAACTGTTTTTT
CDR3 protein: CASSPRRGSGAATNEKLFF

clone size: many
J gene: TRBJ2-7
V gene: TRBV6-2/TRBV6-3
D gene: TRBD1
CDR3 length: 13
CDR3 DNA: TGTGCCAGCAGTTACTCGACAGGGTACGAGCAGTACTTC
CDR3 protein: CASSYSTGYEQYF

clone size: many
J gene: TRBJ2-1
V gene: TRBV29-1
D gene: TRBD2
CDR3 length: 14
CDR3 DNA: TGCAGCGTTGACGCTAGCGGAGTCTACAATGAGCAGTTCTTC
CDR3 protein: CSVDASGVYNEQFF

clone size: NA
J gene: TRBJ1-1
V gene: TRBV15
D gene: NA
CDR3 length: 15
CDR3 DNA: TGTGCCACCAGCAGAGATACCGGGGCGGTCACTGAAGCTTTCTTT
CDR3 protein: CATSRDTGAVTEAFF

clone size: NA
J gene: TRBJ2-1
V gene: TRBV4-2
D gene: NA
CDR3 length: 16
CDR3 DNA: TGTGCCAGCAGCCAAGCCCAACAGAGGTCCTACAATGAGCAGTTCTTC
CDR3 protein: CASSQAQQRSYNEQFF

clone size: few
J gene: TRBJ2-3
V gene: TRBV24-1
D gene: NA
CDR3 length: 16
CDR3 DNA: TGTGCCACCAGTGACCCCCGCGGGGAGATGACAGATACGCAGTATTTT
CDR3 protein: CATSDPRGEMTDTQYF

clone size: NA
J gene: TRBJ1-5
V gene: TRBV5-5
D gene: TRBD1
CDR3 length: 15
CDR3 DNA: TGTGCCAGCAGCTTCAGACAGGGAAGCAATCAGCCCCAGCATTTT
CDR3 protein: CASSFRQGSNQPQHF

clone size: many
J gene: TRBJ1-2
V gene: TRBV20-1
D gene: NA
CDR3 length: 15
CDR3 DNA: TGCAGTGCTAGGATAGGACAGTCCATTAACTATGGCTACACCTTC
CDR3 protein: CSARIGQSINYGYTF

clone size: NA
J gene: TRBJ2-1
V gene: TRBV6-2/TRBV6-3
D gene: NA
CDR3 length: 15
CDR3 DNA: TGTGCCAGCAGTTACGTCAGGGTAACTTACAATGAGCAGTTCTTC
CDR3 protein: CASSYVRVTYNEQFF

clone size: few
J gene: TRBJ2-3
V gene: TRBV7-8
D gene: TRBD2
CDR3 length: 16
CDR3 DNA: TGTGCCAGCAGCCTCCAGCCTGGACTAGCGAGGGATACGCAGTATTTT
CDR3 protein: CASSLQPGLARDTQYF

clone size: NA
J gene: TRBJ2-1
V gene: TRBV5-5
D gene: NA
CDR3 length: 15
CDR3 DNA: TGTGCCAGCAGCTTGGGTTACAGGGTCCACAATGAGCAGTTCTTC
CDR3 protein: CASSLGYRVHNEQFF

clone size: NA
J gene: TRBJ2-7
V gene: TRBV12-3/TRBV12-4
D gene: TRBD1
CDR3 length: 15
CDR3 DNA: TGTGCCAGCACCCCCTGGGCACAGGGGGTCTACGAGCAGTACTTC
CDR3 protein: CASTPWAQGVYEQYF

clone size: few
J gene: TRBJ2-2
V gene: TRBV5-1
D gene: NA
CDR3 length: 16
CDR3 DNA: TGCGCCAGCAGCTTTTCGGGCAAGCCGAACACCGGGGAGCTGTTTTTT
CDR3 protein: CASSFSGKPNTGELFF

clone size: NA
J gene: TRBJ1-2
V gene: TRBV12-3/TRBV12-4
D gene: NA
CDR3 length: 12
CDR3 DNA: TGTGCCAGCAGCCCGGATGACTATGGCTACACCTTC
CDR3 protein: CASSPDDYGYTF

clone size: NA
J gene: TRBJ2-7
V gene: TRBV9
D gene: TRBD2
CDR3 length: 14
CDR3 DNA: TGTGCCAGCAGCGCCGGGACTATGCCCTACGACCAGTACTTC
CDR3 protein: CASSAGTMPYDQYF

clone size: NA
J gene: TRBJ2-1
V gene: TRBV7-3
D gene: NA
CDR3 length: 13
CDR3 DNA: TGTGCCAGCAGCTCGGGAGCAGCTTATGAGCAGTTCTTC
CDR3 protein: CASSSGAAYEQFF

clone size: few
J gene: TRBJ1-5
V gene: TRBV15
D gene: NA
CDR3 length: 15
CDR3 DNA: TGTGCCACCAGTAGACAGGTCGGTAGCAATCAGCCCCAGCATTTT
CDR3 protein: CATSRQVGSNQPQHF

clone size: NA
J gene: TRBJ2-7
V gene: TRBV20-1
D gene: NA
CDR3 length: 13
CDR3 DNA: TGCAGTGCTAGAGATCTCTCTTTCTACGAGCAGTACTTC
CDR3 protein: CSARDLSFYEQYF